The rows below give T cell receptor beta chains drawn from one sample of a study of human T cells and chemical hapten exposure. TCRdb reanalysed the RACE reads using MiXCR and keeps one entry per CDR3 protein. Found here are 120,000 or so distinct CDR3 sequences, about 11% of them singletons; the top ten hold around 2.2%. This sample comprised whole blood, obtained in connection with sensitization to the hapten diphenylcyclopropenone (DPC). Source of these receptors: a woman aged 45 to 65 with alopecia areata. Some clones in this sample may be carry-over from other donors' samples. CDR3s include the opening cysteine and the closing phenylalanine or tryptophan. The D gene is left open where the match is weak. Expanded clones are given a class, and other clones once, few, many or no size at all.

CDR3nt: TGCAGCCTTAGGACTAGCGGGGTCACAGATACGCAGTATTTT
CDR3aa: CSLRTSGVTDTQYF
v_gene: TRBV29-1
d_gene: TRBD2
j_gene: TRBJ2-3
abundance: .

CDR3nt: TGCAGTGCTAGAAGTGGGAGCAGTATGACCTACGAGCAGTACTTC
CDR3aa: CSARSGSSMTYEQYF
v_gene: TRBV20-1
d_gene: .
j_gene: TRBJ2-7
abundance: .

CDR3nt: TGTGCCAGCAGTCGGACTAGCGGGACCTCCTACAATGAGCAGTTCTTC
CDR3aa: CASSRTSGTSYNEQFF
v_gene: TRBV6-1
d_gene: TRBD2
j_gene: TRBJ2-1
abundance: many

CDR3nt: TGCAGTGCTACGGAGGGAACTAGCACAGATACGCAGTATTTT
CDR3aa: CSATEGTSTDTQYF
v_gene: TRBV20-1
d_gene: .
j_gene: TRBJ2-3
abundance: many

CDR3nt: TGCAGTGCCCCCAGCGGGAACGTCCTGACAGATACGCAGTATTTT
CDR3aa: CSAPSGNVLTDTQYF
v_gene: TRBV20-1
d_gene: TRBD2
j_gene: TRBJ2-3
abundance: many

CDR3nt: TGTGCCAGCTCACCAGGGTCTTCGAATAGCAATCAGCCCCAGCATTTT
CDR3aa: CASSPGSSNSNQPQHF
v_gene: TRBV18
d_gene: .
j_gene: TRBJ1-5
abundance: .

CDR3nt: TGCAGCGTTGAGGGACGGGGGAGATACAATGAGCAGTTCTTC
CDR3aa: CSVEGRGRYNEQFF
v_gene: TRBV29-1
d_gene: .
j_gene: TRBJ2-1
abundance: .

CDR3nt: TGTGCCAGCAGCTTTAGGGGGTCGTTCCCCACAGATACGCAGTATTTT
CDR3aa: CASSFRGSFPTDTQYF
v_gene: TRBV7-2
d_gene: .
j_gene: TRBJ2-3
abundance: .

CDR3nt: TGTGCCAGCAGCGCGACTAGCGGGAGGGCCTACGAGCAGTACTTC
CDR3aa: CASSATSGRAYEQYF
v_gene: TRBV7-2
d_gene: TRBD2
j_gene: TRBJ2-7
abundance: few

CDR3nt: TGTGCCAGCAGTTTAGTCCTACCTAGCGGGAGCTACGAGCAGTACTTC
CDR3aa: CASSLVLPSGSYEQYF
v_gene: TRBV28
d_gene: TRBD2
j_gene: TRBJ2-7
abundance: many

CDR3nt: TGTGCCAGCACCCCGAGGGCCGCGACAGATACGCAGTATTTT
CDR3aa: CASTPRAATDTQYF
v_gene: TRBV7-6
d_gene: .
j_gene: TRBJ2-3
abundance: .

CDR3nt: TGTGCCAGCAGTGAAGCGCTAGGACTAGCGGACAATGAGCAGTTCTTC
CDR3aa: CASSEALGLADNEQFF
v_gene: TRBV2
d_gene: TRBD2
j_gene: TRBJ2-1
abundance: .

CDR3nt: TGTGCCAGCAGTTACGTGGGTGCATATGGCTACACCTTC
CDR3aa: CASSYVGAYGYTF
v_gene: TRBV6-6
d_gene: .
j_gene: TRBJ1-2
abundance: few

CDR3nt: TGTGCCACCAGCAGAGATAGGTTGGGGTTCGAGCAGTACTTC
CDR3aa: CATSRDRLGFEQYF
v_gene: TRBV15
d_gene: .
j_gene: TRBJ2-7
abundance: few

CDR3nt: TGTGCCAGCAGGGGGGCCTCCTACGAGCAGTACTTC
CDR3aa: CASRGASYEQYF
v_gene: TRBV28
d_gene: .
j_gene: TRBJ2-7
abundance: .

CDR3nt: TGCGCCAGCAGCCAGTTAGCGACAGATACGCAGTATTTT
CDR3aa: CASSQLATDTQYF
v_gene: TRBV5-1
d_gene: .
j_gene: TRBJ2-3
abundance: .

CDR3nt: TGTGCCAGCAGCCTAGGGGGGGCAGTTAACACTGAAGCTTTCTTT
CDR3aa: CASSLGGAVNTEAFF
v_gene: TRBV12-3/TRBV12-4
d_gene: .
j_gene: TRBJ1-1
abundance: few

CDR3nt: TGTGCCAGCAGGGGGCTAGCGGGAACTGGAGATACGCAGTATTTT
CDR3aa: CASRGLAGTGDTQYF
v_gene: TRBV28
d_gene: TRBD2
j_gene: TRBJ2-3
abundance: many

CDR3nt: TGTGCCAGCAGTGAATCAGAGACCCAGTACTTC
CDR3aa: CASSESETQYF
v_gene: TRBV25-1
d_gene: .
j_gene: TRBJ2-5
abundance: few

CDR3nt: TGTGCCAGCTCGAACGGGGGAAGGAATGAGCAGTTCTTC
CDR3aa: CASSNGGRNEQFF
v_gene: TRBV6-2/TRBV6-3
d_gene: .
j_gene: TRBJ2-1
abundance: many

CDR3nt: TGTGCCAGCTCACCACAAGGCTCCATGAACACTGAAGCTTTCTTT
CDR3aa: CASSPQGSMNTEAFF
v_gene: TRBV18
d_gene: .
j_gene: TRBJ1-1
abundance: few

CDR3nt: TGCAGTGCTAGGGTAGCCCAAGAGACCCAGTACTTC
CDR3aa: CSARVAQETQYF
v_gene: TRBV20-1
d_gene: .
j_gene: TRBJ2-5
abundance: .

CDR3nt: TGTGCCAGCTCACCCTCAGGGACCTTCTATGGCTACACCTTC
CDR3aa: CASSPSGTFYGYTF
v_gene: TRBV18
d_gene: .
j_gene: TRBJ1-2
abundance: few

CDR3nt: TGCGCCAGCAGCCAGAACCAGGGGGCAAGCGCTGAAGCTTTCTTT
CDR3aa: CASSQNQGASAEAFF
v_gene: TRBV4-3
d_gene: TRBD1
j_gene: TRBJ1-1
abundance: .

CDR3nt: TGCAGCGTTGAAGTCCCAGGGAACATTCAGTACTTC
CDR3aa: CSVEVPGNIQYF
v_gene: TRBV29-1
d_gene: .
j_gene: TRBJ2-4
abundance: few

CDR3nt: TGCAGTGCTAGCCTAGCGGAGGGGGGCACAGATACGCAGTATTTT
CDR3aa: CSASLAEGGTDTQYF
v_gene: TRBV20-1
d_gene: .
j_gene: TRBJ2-3
abundance: many

CDR3nt: TGTGCCAGCATGAGGCGACAGGGGGAGTACGAGCAGTACTTC
CDR3aa: CASMRRQGEYEQYF
v_gene: TRBV28
d_gene: TRBD1
j_gene: TRBJ2-7
abundance: .

CDR3nt: TGTGCCAGCAGTTCGGCGCAGACAGGGAGGTGGGACACTGAAGCTTTCTTT
CDR3aa: CASSSAQTGRWDTEAFF
v_gene: TRBV12-3/TRBV12-4
d_gene: TRBD1
j_gene: TRBJ1-1
abundance: .

CDR3nt: TGCAGCGTTGGGGGGGGCTACAATGAGCAGTTCTTC
CDR3aa: CSVGGGYNEQFF
v_gene: TRBV29-1
d_gene: TRBD2
j_gene: TRBJ2-1
abundance: many

CDR3nt: TGTGCCAGCAGCACCTTTCCTGGAGGTAGTACTGAAGCTTTCTTT
CDR3aa: CASSTFPGGSTEAFF
v_gene: TRBV21-1
d_gene: .
j_gene: TRBJ1-1
abundance: many

CDR3nt: TGTGCCAGCAGTTTGACTAGCGGGGGCCTCAAAAACATTCAGTACTTC
CDR3aa: CASSLTSGGLKNIQYF
v_gene: TRBV12-3/TRBV12-4
d_gene: TRBD2
j_gene: TRBJ2-4
abundance: .

CDR3nt: TGCAGTGCTAGGCCCGGGGGCGCCGTGACTGAAGCTTTCTTT
CDR3aa: CSARPGGAVTEAFF
v_gene: TRBV20-1
d_gene: .
j_gene: TRBJ1-1
abundance: many

CDR3nt: TGTGCCAGCAAAGGCGGCTGGGGCACAGATACGCAGTATTTT
CDR3aa: CASKGGWGTDTQYF
v_gene: TRBV2
d_gene: .
j_gene: TRBJ2-3
abundance: .

CDR3nt: TGCGCCAGCAGCCTTCGGACAGCATCCTACGAGCAGTACTTC
CDR3aa: CASSLRTASYEQYF
v_gene: TRBV5-1
d_gene: .
j_gene: TRBJ2-7
abundance: few

CDR3nt: TGCAGTGCTTCATTTCGGGGATTAGATACGCAGTATTTT
CDR3aa: CSASFRGLDTQYF
v_gene: TRBV20-1
d_gene: .
j_gene: TRBJ2-3
abundance: many

CDR3nt: TGTGCCAGCAGCTTAACCGGGACAGGCCCCTACGAGCAGTACTTC
CDR3aa: CASSLTGTGPYEQYF
v_gene: TRBV7-6
d_gene: TRBD1
j_gene: TRBJ2-7
abundance: few